This passage covers 30 T cell receptor beta chains from one sample sequenced in a study of shared clonotypes between healthy human individuals (dated by TCRdb to the early 2020s). Libraries were made using the immunoSEQ multiplex PCR assay. TCRdb provides this immuneACCESS table in a form limited to in-frame rearrangements. Some clones are lacking; in checked studies, under half of them reflect an unresolved V gene, and why the rest are absent is not known. The sample yields 400,000 to 500,000 clones; 76% were counted once. The ten largest make up about an eighth of the sample. The sample comprised PBMCs. These receptors all stem from a woman aged 40 to 55 in good health. Some clones in this sample may be carry-over from other donors' samples.

The chain carries TRBV7-9 and TRBJ2-1, with TRBD2 matching over 7 bases. The V gene's germline CDR1 is SEHNR and CDR2 FQNEAQ (reference sequence). Losses at the gene ends were 5 bases for V and 7 bases for J; bases not matched to a gene: 8. This CDR3 region has 14 residues. CDR3 sequence (DNA): TGTGCCAGCAGCCCCACCTGGCGGGAGAATGAGCAGTTCTTC. Protein: CASSPTWRENEQFF. Drawing the rest from reference TRBV7-9 and TRBJ2-1, the complete variable domain is DTGVSQNPRHKITKRGQNVTFRCDPISEHNRLYWYRQTLGQGPEFLTYFQNEAQLEKSRLLSDRFSAERPKGSFSTLEIQRTEQGDSAMYLCASSPTWRENEQFFGPGTRLTVL.

V gene TRBV10-1 combines with J gene TRBJ2-1, with TRBD2 identical over 14 bases. The V and J ends lost 4 bases and 4 bases, in that order; junction bases with no gene match: 15. This CDR3 is 20 amino acids long. Germline-derived CDR1 and CDR2 are WNHNN and SYGVQD (reference sequence). CDR3 DNA sequence: TGCGCCAGCAGTGGGAGTCCGCCGGGACTAGCGGGAGCTTGGTACAATGAGCAGTTCTTC. Translating gives CASSGSPPGLAGAWYNEQFF.

In its sample, this clone was seen a few times. Other DNA sequences within the sample encode an identical CDR3. In nucleotides, the CDR3 is TGTGCCTGTTCTAGGACAGGGGAAGGTGAAGCTTTCTTT. Residues: CACSRTGEGEAFF. The chain combines TRBV30 with TRBJ1-1; TRBD1 matches 9 bases. CDR1 is GTSNPN and CDR2 is SVGIG in the germline V gene (reference sequence). Trimming took 6 bases from V and 7 from J; bases not matched to a gene: 9. This CDR3 is 13 amino acids long.

The chain carries TRBV29-1 and TRBJ2-7; possible D gene TRBD2, 5 bases. The V and J ends lost 2 bases and 7 bases respectively, with 12 bases between them. CDR1 is SQVTM, CDR2 ANQGSEA, per germline. There are 12 residues in the CDR3. As DNA, the CDR3 is TGCAGCGTTGAACCTGGAGGAACAGAGCAGTACTTC. Its translation: CSVEPGGTEQYF.

This chain uses TRBV5-8 with TRBJ2-7; TRBD1 or TRBD2 may be the D gene (5 bases each). CDR3 length: 14 amino acids. V lost 2 bases and J 3 bases, leaving 12 bases between the germline ends. Germline CDR1 reads SGHTS; CDR2 reads YDEGEE. CDR3 coding DNA: TGTGCCAGCAGCTTCGCCGGGACCATCTACGAGCAGTACTTC. This codes for CASSFAGTIYEQYF.

This clone was detected only a few times. At one end the junction does not follow the germline gene, possibly because of a read error. V and J are TRBV15 and TRBJ2-7, with TRBD2 identical over 10 bases. The CDR3 runs 14 residues. Germline assignment: CDR1 LNHNV and CDR2 YYDKDF (reference sequence). The chain's CDR3 is CATSREAGGYEQCF. The DNA for the CDR3 is TGTGCCACCAGCAGAGAAGCGGGAGGGTACGAGCAGTGCTTC.

The V call is TRBV5-1, the J call TRBJ2-3; D is undetermined. Trimming cost V 2 bases and J 7 bases, with 11 bases left between them. There are 13 residues in the CDR3. Germline V gene data show CDR1 as SGHRS and CDR2 as YFSETQ. The CDR3: CASSFGTRNTQYF. The CDR3 bases are TGCGCCAGCAGCTTCGGAACCCGTAATACGCAGTATTTT.

The genes are TRBV2 and TRBJ2-1, with 10 bases lining up with TRBD2. Per germline, CDR1 SNHLY and CDR2 FYNNEI. This CDR3 is built from 15 residues. J lost 6 bases, V lost 3 bases, and 5 bases had no gene match. Written as DNA, the CDR3 is TGTGCCAGCAGTGATTGGGCTAGCGGGAGCAATGAGCAGTTCTTC. It codes for CASSDWASGSNEQFF.

The chain employs TRBV7-9 and TRBJ1-4; 11 nucleotides align to TRBD1. The J segment lost 1 base and the V segment lost 5 bases, leaving 6 bases of the junction unmatched. Germline V gene sequence: CDR1 SEHNR, CDR2 FQNEAQ (reference sequence). The CDR3 is made up of 17 amino acids. The CDR3 bases are TGTGCCAGCAGCATCGGACAGGGGGCGAGAACTAATGAAAAACTGTTTTTT. Protein: CASSIGQGARTNEKLFF.

The chain couples TRBV18 to TRBJ2-5; tentatively, D is TRBD1 or TRBD2 (5 bases each). Trimming removed 6 bases at V and 5 bases at J, with 10 bases between. The germline CDR1 and CDR2 sequences are KGHSH and LQKENI. The CDR3 contains 12 residues. The CDR3 spells CASSRDRETQYF. CDR3 nucleotides: TGTGCCAGCTCTCGGGACCGCGAGACCCAGTACTTC.

As concerns this clone: This may come from a read error, since a much larger clone is one base off. This chain links TRBV4-2 with TRBJ2-3; 7 nucleotides match TRBD2. Germline CDR1 LGHNA, CDR2 YNFKEQ. The CDR3 consists of 14 residues. The ends lost 5 bases at V and 2 bases at J; junction bases unmatched: 4. CDR3 sequence: CASSSGTTTDTQYF. CDR3 nucleotide sequence: TGTGCCAGCAGCTCCGGGACTACCACAGATACGCAGTATTTT.

This clone was seen at least ten times. The chain links TRBV10-3 to TRBJ1-1, with TRBD1 matching 8 bases. The V gene end was trimmed by 3 bases and the J gene end by 5 bases; junction bases not matched to a gene: 8. The CDR3 spans 15 residues. Germline CDR1 ENHRY, CDR2 SYGVKD. The CDR3: CAISDPLTGGTEAFF. The CDR3 DNA is TGTGCCATCAGTGACCCTTTAACAGGGGGGACTGAAGCTTTCTTT.

This clone was seen more than once but under ten times. This chain connects TRBV10-1 to TRBJ2-7; perhaps TRBD1 as D (6 bases). The CDR3 sequence is 14 residues long. Germline loops: CDR1 WNHNN, CDR2 SYGVQD (reference sequence). Trimming left V 11 bases short and J 3 bases short, with 20 bases between. The CDR3 coding sequence is TGCGCCGGCACAGGGACGGTTGGGGGCTACGAGCAGTACTTC. The encoded protein is CAGTGTVGGYEQYF.

The chain links TRBV7-3 to TRBJ2-7; no firm D call. The CDR3 has 15 amino acids. The germline gives CDR1 SGHTA, CDR2 FQGTGA. Trimming cost V 5 bases and J 0 bases, with 14 bases left between them. The CDR3 spells CASSPSLDSSYEQYF. The CDR3 coding sequence is TGTGCCAGCAGCCCCAGTTTGGATTCCTCCTACGAGCAGTACTTC.

V usage is TRBV5-1 and J usage is TRBJ2-3; D is perhaps TRBD2 (6 bases). Per the germline V gene, CDR1 is SGHRS and CDR2 is YFSETQ. This CDR3 comprises 14 residues. The V gene lost 0 bases and the J gene lost 4 bases, with 9 bases spanning the gap. The CDR3 reads CASSLEREPDTQYF. CDR3 sequence (DNA): TGCGCCAGCAGCTTGGAACGGGAGCCAGATACGCAGTATTTT.

This clone was seen more than once but under ten times. The CDR3 DNA is TGTGCCAGCAGCCAAGAAGTGGGGGGGTCCCGTGGCTACACCTTC. It yields the protein CASSQEVGGSRGYTF. J is TRBJ1-2 and V is TRBV4-2, with D possibly being TRBD1 (5 bases). The CDR3 contains 15 residues. Trimming shortened V by 0 bases and J by 7 bases, and 15 bases separated the two germline ends. CDR1 LGHNA and CDR2 YNFKEQ come from the germline V gene.

The gene calls are TRBV15 and TRBJ1-1; D ambiguous. CDR3 length: 13 residues. Trimming removed 8 bases from V and 4 bases from J, with 14 bases in between. In germline, CDR1 is LNHNV, CDR2 YYDKDF (reference sequence). The CDR3 here is CATDGVLGTEAFF. The DNA of the CDR3 is TGTGCCACCGACGGGGTCCTCGGCACTGAAGCTTTCTTT. Complete variable domain (other parts from reference TRBV15 and TRBJ1-1): DAMVIQNPRYQVTQFGKPVTLSCSQTLNHNVMYWYQQKSSQAPKLLFHYYDKDFNNEADTPDNFQSRRPNTSFCFLDIRSPGLGDTAMYLCATDGVLGTEAFFGQGTRLTVV.

V and J are TRBV29-1 and TRBJ2-1; 7 bases agree with TRBD1. Germline V lookup: CDR1 SQVTM, CDR2 ANQGSEA. This CDR3 is built from 13 residues. V shed 6 bases, J shed 9 bases, and the junction held 11 bases outside the gene matches. The CDR3 protein is CSVGQWVGSEQFF. In DNA form, the CDR3 reads TGCAGCGTGGGACAGTGGGTGGGCAGTGAGCAGTTCTTC.

The chain has TRBV29-1 and TRBJ1-2; maybe TRBD1 (5 bases). This CDR3 has 13 amino acids. CDR1 and CDR2 from the germline V gene are SQVTM and ANQGSEA. The V end was cut by 0 bases, the J end by 7 bases, with 12 bases between. CDR3 nucleotides: TGCAGCGTTGAAGATCCAGGGTACGGTGGCTACACCTTC. Residues: CSVEDPGYGGYTF.

This chain links TRBV6-4 with TRBJ2-1; 9 positions agree with TRBD2. Unmatched junction bases numbered 7, after V lost 4 bases and J lost 6 bases. From germline, CDR1 is MRHNA and CDR2 SNTAGT. The CDR3 extends over 15 amino acids. CDR3: CASSVQGLAGNEQFF. The CDR3, as DNA: TGTGCCAGCAGTGTCCAGGGACTAGCTGGCAATGAGCAGTTCTTC.

V gene TRBV9 combines with J gene TRBJ1-2; a possible D gene is TRBD1 (6 bases). Germline V gene data show CDR1 as SGDLS and CDR2 as YYNGEE. V was cut by 4 bases and J by 2 bases, with 12 bases left in between. The CDR3 has 14 residues. CDR3 loop: CASSTQTGNYGYTF. The CDR3 DNA follows: TGTGCCAGCAGCACCCAGACAGGAAACTATGGCTACACCTTC.

With respect to this clone: An end of the junction differs from the germline gene, which may be a read error. This chain connects TRBV6-6 to TRBJ1-5; D not resolved. The CDR3 runs to 11 residues. Germline lookup yields CDR1 MNHNY and CDR2 SVGAGI (reference sequence). The DNA of the CDR3 is TGTGCCAGCAGAACCAATCAACCCCAGCATTTT. Translated, it gives CASRTNQPQHF.

The V gene is TRBV4-3, the J gene TRBJ2-7; no reliable D call. The CDR3 loop spans 20 amino acids. Germline CDR1 reads LGHNA; CDR2 reads YSLEER. Deletions cut 0 bases from V and 3 bases from J, with 27 bases between. CDR3: CASSQDRWGNPFARIYEQYF. The CDR3 nucleotides are TGCGCCAGCAGCCAAGATCGGTGGGGTAACCCTTTTGCCCGAATCTACGAGCAGTACTTC.

This clone was counted many times. Other nucleotide sequences from this sample produce the same CDR3. The V call is TRBV9, the J call TRBJ2-1; 10 bases align to TRBD2. With 4 bases clipped from V and 8 bases from J, the junction kept 0 bases outside the gene matches. The CDR3 length is 12 residues. Germline V gene data show CDR1 as SGDLS and CDR2 as YYNGEE. The CDR3 sequence is CASSTSGDEQFF. The CDR3 DNA sequence: TGTGCCAGCAGCACTAGCGGGGATGAGCAGTTCTTC.

The rearrangement joins TRBV8-2 to TRBJ1-2. TRBV8-2 is termed a pseudogene. The CDR3 consists of 16 residues. The CDR3 DNA sequence: TGTGGCAGTCTTGGAAATCATAGCCGAAAGACCTATGGCTACACCTTC. Protein sequence: CGSLGNHSRKTYGYTF.

The chain carries TRBV6-5 and TRBJ1-1; D remains ambiguous. From germline, CDR1 is MNHEY and CDR2 SVGAGI. The CDR3 runs to 13 residues. V lost 6 bases, J lost 6 bases, and 14 bases lay in between. CDR3 sequence: CASSPLGGAEAFF. As DNA, the CDR3 is TGTGCCAGCAGCCCCTTGGGTGGGGCTGAAGCTTTCTTT.

This clone was observed a few times. The same CDR3 arises from other DNA sequences in this sample as well. The gene calls are TRBV2 and TRBJ1-4; D remains unclear. The CDR3 has 14 amino acids. CDR1 is SNHLY and CDR2 is FYNNEI in the germline V gene. The germline V and J ends were trimmed by 3 bases and 5 bases, with 10 bases remaining between them. The CDR3 coding sequence is TGTGCCAGCAGTGATGGGGTCCCGAATGAAAAACTGTTTTTT. Translation gives CASSDGVPNEKLFF.

This chain uses TRBV5-1 with TRBJ1-2; no definite D call. CDR3 length: 15 amino acids. Germline CDR1 reads SGHRS; CDR2 reads YFSETQ. V was trimmed by 0 bases and J by 7 bases, leaving 16 bases between them. CDR3 region: CASSLDSGRISGYTF. The CDR3 region has the DNA TGCGCCAGCAGCTTGGATAGCGGCAGAATCTCTGGCTACACCTTC.

The chain recombines TRBV25-1 with TRBJ2-7, with D perhaps assigned TRBD1 or TRBD2 (5 bases each). This CDR3 spans 13 amino acids. V was trimmed by 5 bases and J by 7 bases, leaving 15 bases between them. Germline loops: CDR1 MGHDK, CDR2 SYGVNS. As DNA, the CDR3 is TGTGCCAGCAGTAGGGGACGGGTGGAAGAGCAGTACTTC. Its translation is CASSRGRVEEQYF.

This clone occurred once. The rearrangement uses TRBV11-2 and TRBJ1-2, with no clear D. V dropped 3 bases and J dropped 5 bases, with 10 bases sitting between them. This CDR3 contains 13 residues. Germline lookup yields CDR1 SGHAT and CDR2 FQNNGV. The CDR3 DNA follows: TGTGCCAGCAGCTTGGGGAGGGCTTATGGCTACACCTTC. Translation: CASSLGRAYGYTF.